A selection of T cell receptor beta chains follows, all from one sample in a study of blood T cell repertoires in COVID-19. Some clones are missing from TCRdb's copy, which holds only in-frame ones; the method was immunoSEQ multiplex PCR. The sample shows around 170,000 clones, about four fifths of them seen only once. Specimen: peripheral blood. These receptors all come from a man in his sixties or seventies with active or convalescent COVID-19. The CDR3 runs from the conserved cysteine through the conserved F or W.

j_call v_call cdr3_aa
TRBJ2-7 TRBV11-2 CASSRGQGVAYEQYF
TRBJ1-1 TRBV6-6 CASTLNIGQEAFF
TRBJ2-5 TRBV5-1 CASSPGTGGFQETQYF
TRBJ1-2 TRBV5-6 CASSLSSTGDLSYTF
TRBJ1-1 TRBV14 CASSRNQGGTEAFF
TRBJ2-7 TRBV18 CASSPARDSFNEQYF
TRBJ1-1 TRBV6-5 CASSPGQGRLTFF
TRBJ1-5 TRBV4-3 CASSMGQEQPQHF
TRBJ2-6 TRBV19 CASSPSTEFFSGANVLTF
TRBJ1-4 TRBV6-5 CASSYSAGHEKLFF
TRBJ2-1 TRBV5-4 CASSPPNSGRNNEQFF
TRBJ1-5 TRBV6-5 CASSLGEGNQPQHF
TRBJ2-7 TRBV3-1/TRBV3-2 CASSDTTSGSYEQYF
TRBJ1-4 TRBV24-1 CATRWTGEYKLFF
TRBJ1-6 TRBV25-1 CASSRDSNSPLHF
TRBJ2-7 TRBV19 CASIHQGKDSYEQYF
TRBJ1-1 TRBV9 CASSPTHSTQAFF
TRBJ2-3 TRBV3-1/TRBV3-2 CASRQLTAGDTQYF
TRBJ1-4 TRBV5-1 CASSLDRDVRKLFF
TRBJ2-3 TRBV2 CASNGAGGFQGTDTQYF
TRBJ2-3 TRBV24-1 CATSDISTDTQYF
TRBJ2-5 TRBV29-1 CSVRRGTAVEETQYF
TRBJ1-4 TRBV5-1 CASSLGPAGEKLFF
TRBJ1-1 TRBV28 CASSFGFEAFF
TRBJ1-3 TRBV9 CASADRVAGNTIYF
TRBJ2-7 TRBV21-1 CASSKGSTSGSRIEQYF
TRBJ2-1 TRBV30 CAWSAGGGAYNEQFF
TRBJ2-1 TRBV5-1 CASSPVASGRSDEQFF